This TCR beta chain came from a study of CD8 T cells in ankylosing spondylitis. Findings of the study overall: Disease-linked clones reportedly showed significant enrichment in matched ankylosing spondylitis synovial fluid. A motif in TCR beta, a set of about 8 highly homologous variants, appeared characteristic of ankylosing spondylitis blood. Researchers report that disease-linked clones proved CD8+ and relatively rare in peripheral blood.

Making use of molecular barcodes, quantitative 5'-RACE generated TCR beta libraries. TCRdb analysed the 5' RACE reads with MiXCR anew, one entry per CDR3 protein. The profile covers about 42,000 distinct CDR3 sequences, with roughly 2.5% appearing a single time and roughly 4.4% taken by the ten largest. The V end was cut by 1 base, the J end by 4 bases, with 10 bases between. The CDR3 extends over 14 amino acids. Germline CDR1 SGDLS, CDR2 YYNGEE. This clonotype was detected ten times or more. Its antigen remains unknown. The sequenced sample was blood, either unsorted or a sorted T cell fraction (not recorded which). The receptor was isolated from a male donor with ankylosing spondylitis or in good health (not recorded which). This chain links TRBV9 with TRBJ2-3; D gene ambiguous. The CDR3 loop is CASSVRSQPDTQYF. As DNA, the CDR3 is TGTGCCAGCAGCGTACGGTCGCAACCAGATACGCAGTATTTT.